The 3 T cell receptor beta chains below were found in one sample sequenced in a study of Graves' ophthalmopathy and Graves' hyperthyroidism. RNA served as the template for amplifying TCR beta CDR3 regions. HTBI-primed RT-PCR formed the first round, and a multiplex PCR formed the second. TCRdb analysed the multiplex PCR reads with MiXCR anew, one entry per CDR3 protein. The data contain approximately 500,000 distinct CDR3 sequences, over 13% of them singletons. The sample consisted of blood. Every receptor here comes from a young woman with Graves' ophthalmopathy.

V is TRBV6-1 and J is TRBJ2-6, with D perhaps assigned TRBD1 or TRBD2 (5 bases each). The CDR3 runs 17 residues. The V and J ends lost 2 bases and 0 bases respectively, with 11 bases between them. Germline V gene data show CDR1 as MNHNS and CDR2 as SASEGT. CDR3 bases: TGTGCCAGCAGTGAACCGGGACGGCTCTCTGGGGCCAACGTCCTGACTTTC. Translating it yields CASSEPGRLSGANVLTF.

The sample holds many counts of this clonotype. A read error may account for a junction end that differs from germline. The CDR3 nucleotides read TGCAGTGCTAGAGATGGGGGGTTC. Its protein is CSARDGGF. This chain connects TRBV20-1 to TRBJ2-4, with D possibly matching TRBD2 (6 bases). CDR3 length: 8 amino acids. Germline V gene data show CDR1 as DFQATT and CDR2 as SNEGSKA (reference sequence).

In this sample, this clonotype turned up many times. The chain joins TRBV6-1 to TRBJ1-5; possibly TRBD1 for D (5 bases). The CDR3 contains 13 residues. The V gene's germline CDR1 is MNHNS and CDR2 SASEGT. Between the trimmed V and J ends, which lost 3 bases and 6 bases, there was a span of 9 bases. This chain's CDR3 is CASSESGVQPQHF. Here the CDR3 DNA reads TGTGCCAGCAGTGAGTCGGGGGTTCAGCCCCAGCATTTT.